What follows are 15 T cell receptor beta chains derived from one specimen sequenced in a study of shared T cell receptors in the human thymus. The repertoire was sequenced with immunoSEQ multiplex PCR; TCRdb's copy has only in-frame clones and lacks some. The sample contains about 660,000 clones, 87% of which appear only once. The sample also formed part of further work on human thymus T cells.

What was sequenced was thymocytes. The receptor set was obtained from a boy under two years old with a congenital heart defect.

Comments on this clone: At one end, the junction sequence differs from germline, possibly due to a read error. Additional DNA sequences in this sample encode the identical CDR3. The J gene is TRBJ1-6, the V gene TRBV5-4; TRBD1 is a possible D gene (6 bases). Germline V gene sequence: CDR1 SGHNT, CDR2 YYREEE (reference sequence). The CDR3 is 16 residues long. DNA for the CDR3: TGTGCCAGCAGCTTTACAGGGAGCTCCTATAATTCCCCCCTCCACTTT. Protein: CASSFTGSSYNSPLHF.

The chain couples TRBV28 to TRBJ2-1, with a weak D call TRBD1 (6 bases). This CDR3 comprises 16 residues. In germline, CDR1 is MDHEN, CDR2 SYDVKM. V was pared by 7 bases and J by 5 bases, with 21 bases between. For the CDR3, the DNA is TGTGCCAGCACCTCAGACAGGACCCTTGAACACAATGAGCAGTTCTTC. Amino acids: CASTSDRTLEHNEQFF.

This clone was recorded once. CDR3 nucleotides: TGCGCCAGCAGCTTGGAGGGGCCGGGCTACGAGCAGTACTTC. It codes for CASSLEGPGYEQYF. This rearrangement joins TRBV5-1 to TRBJ2-7; D is possibly TRBD1 (5 bases). CDR3 size: 14 residues. The V gene lost 0 bases and the J gene lost 3 bases, with 10 bases spanning the gap. The V gene's germline CDR1 is SGHRS and CDR2 YFSETQ. Together with reference TRBV5-1 and TRBJ2-7, the CDR3 gives the full variable domain: KAGVTQTPRYLIKTRGQQVTLSCSPISGHRSVSWYQQTPGQGLQFLFEYFSETQRNKGNFPGRFSGRQFSNSRSEMNVSTLELGDSALYLCASSLEGPGYEQYFGPGTRLTVT.

A word on this clone: The sample contains more than one DNA sequence encoding this CDR3. V gene TRBV27 combines with J gene TRBJ1-5; no firm D call. The ends were cut back, 2 bases at V and 5 bases at J, with 7 bases in the middle. The CDR3 runs to 13 residues. Germline V CDR1 and CDR2: MNHEY, SMNVEV (reference sequence). The CDR3 bases are TGTGCCAGCAGTTTAGTAGGAGATCAGCCCCAGCATTTT. It specifies CASSLVGDQPQHF.

The chain has TRBV14 and TRBJ2-5; the D gene is possibly TRBD1 (6 bases). CDR3 length: 15 amino acids. Trimming removed 4 bases at V and 1 base at J, with 13 bases between. Germline V gene sequence: CDR1 SGHDN, CDR2 FVKESK. The CDR3 coding sequence is TGTGCCAGCAGCCTCTCGGACAGACCCCAAGAGACCCAGTACTTC. This gives the protein CASSLSDRPQETQYF. The full variable domain, rest sourced from reference TRBV14 and TRBJ2-5, is EAGVTQFPSHSVIEKGQTVTLRCDPISGHDNLYWYRRVMGKEIKFLLHFVKESKQDESGMPNNRFLAERTGGTYSTLKVQPAELEDSGVYFCASSLSDRPQETQYFGPGTRLLVL.

CDR3 protein: CASSPRLAGDNEQFF. In DNA, the CDR3 is TGCGCCAGCAGTCCCCGACTAGCGGGGGACAATGAGCAGTTCTTC. The genes are TRBV10-1 and TRBJ2-1; 12 nucleotides agree with TRBD2. V gave up 5 bases and J gave up 5 bases; unmatched junction bases: 4. The CDR3 has 15 amino acids. The germline CDR1 and CDR2 sequences are WNHNN and SYGVQD (reference sequence).

With respect to this clone: It is likely a read error, because the conserved phenylalanine at the end of the CDR3 is missing. The DNA for the CDR3 is TGTGCCAGCAGACAGGGGGCATCTAACTATGGCTACACCCTC. It is translated as CASRQGASNYGYTL. The chain carries TRBV5-5 and TRBJ1-2; 9 bases fit TRBD1. V shed 5 bases, J shed 0 bases, and the junction held 2 bases outside the gene matches. Germline V gene data show CDR1 as SGHKS and CDR2 as YYEKEE (reference sequence). CDR3 length: 14 amino acids.

This chain links TRBV5-6 with TRBJ2-7; D perhaps matches TRBD2 (6 bases). Germline assignment: CDR1 SGHDT and CDR2 YYEEEE. The V and J ends lost 1 base and 2 bases respectively, with 13 bases between them. This CDR3 is 15 amino acids long. Written as DNA, the CDR3 is TGTGCCAGCAGCTTGTTCGGGGGACTGGCCTACGAGCAGTACTTC. This sequence encodes CASSLFGGLAYEQYF.

The rearrangement joins TRBV4-1 to TRBJ2-7, with 9 bases that match TRBD2. Trimming took 3 bases from V and 5 from J; bases not matched to a gene: 8. There are 15 residues in the CDR3. From germline, CDR1 is MGHRA and CDR2 YSYEKL. In DNA, the CDR3 is TGCGCCAGCAGCCACGGTCGCGGGAGGGCCCACGAGCAGTACTTC. This codes for CASSHGRGRAHEQYF.

This chain links TRBV11-2 with TRBJ2-7, with 7 bases identical to TRBD2. From germline, CDR1 is SGHAT and CDR2 FQNNGV. CDR3 length: 15 residues. V lost 0 bases, J lost 3 bases, and 5 bases stayed unmatched. The CDR3 sequence: CASSLDGGSNYEQYF. The CDR3 nucleotides read TGTGCCAGCAGCTTAGACGGCGGGAGTAACTACGAGCAGTACTTC.

The CDR3 nucleotides read TGTGCCAGCAGTACAGGGCGGGAGACCCAGTACTTC. This encodes CASSTGRETQYF. The chain joins TRBV27 to TRBJ2-5, with D possibly being TRBD1 (6 bases). Germline assignment: CDR1 MNHEY and CDR2 SMNVEV (reference sequence). The CDR3 spans 12 residues. Trimming pared 5 bases from V and 5 bases from J, leaving 9 bases between.

This clone was counted a few times. The CDR3 loop reads CASSSDRGPTGELFF. CDR3 coding DNA: TGTGCCAGCAGTTCAGACAGGGGGCCCACCGGGGAGCTGTTTTTT. The J gene is TRBJ2-2, the V gene TRBV7-9; 10 bases match TRBD1. Germline V gene lookup returns CDR1 SEHNR and CDR2 FQNEAQ (reference sequence). The ends lost 6 bases at V and 4 bases at J; junction bases unmatched: 5. The CDR3 has 15 residues.

This chain connects TRBV4-3 to TRBJ2-4, with D hard to call. The V gene's germline CDR1 is LGHNA and CDR2 YSLEER. The CDR3 contains 15 residues. The ends were cut back, 0 bases at V and 3 bases at J, with 9 bases in the middle. The CDR3 sequence is CASSQDWRSKNIQYF. Written as DNA, the CDR3 is TGCGCCAGCAGCCAAGATTGGCGGAGCAAAAACATTCAGTACTTC.

The chain uses TRBV15 and TRBJ1-5, with D possibly matching TRBD1 (5 bases). The CDR3 covers 16 residues. The germline V gene encodes CDR1 LNHNV and CDR2 YYDKDF (reference sequence). V was clipped by 4 bases and J by 0 bases, with 13 bases between them. CDR3 region: CATSTGGSGSNQPQHF. The CDR3 DNA follows: TGTGCCACCAGCACCGGGGGGAGTGGTAGCAATCAGCCCCAGCATTTT.

The chain joins TRBV5-4 to TRBJ2-7, with 10 bases matching TRBD1. The trim removed 4 bases at V and 5 bases at J, leaving 12 bases unmatched. Germline assignment: CDR1 SGHNT and CDR2 YYREEE (reference sequence). The CDR3 has 16 amino acids. The CDR3 coding sequence is TGTGCCAGCAGCCCGAAGGAGGGACAGGGGAGTGACGAGCAGTACTTC. Its translation: CASSPKEGQGSDEQYF.